Listed here are 16 T cell receptor beta chains from one sample, sequenced in a study of cytomegalovirus exposure and HLA in healthy donors. 60 Vbeta and 13 Jbeta primers were used in PCR. Produced via immunoSEQ multiplex PCR; TCRdb's table is partial and in-frame only. The sample has over 200,000 clones; about 81% are singletons. The sample taken for sequencing was PBMCs. The source of these receptors is a man aged 40-49 years in good health and CMV-seropositive.

J is TRBJ2-1 and V is TRBV5-4; D is possibly TRBD2 (6 bases). The CDR3 length is 17 residues. The V end was cut by 2 bases, the J end by 5 bases, with 20 bases between. Per germline, CDR1 SGHNT and CDR2 YYREEE (reference sequence). CDR3 nucleotide sequence: TGTGCCAGCAGCTTTGGGCGGGGCGGGATTCGGGACAATGAGCAGTTCTTC. As protein: CASSFGRGGIRDNEQFF.

The chain has TRBV7-3 and TRBJ2-1; D might be TRBD2 (5 bases). Germline V gene sequence: CDR1 SGHTA, CDR2 FQGTGA. Trimming left V 5 bases short and J 6 bases short, with 11 bases between. The CDR3 runs 13 residues. Here the CDR3 DNA reads TGTGCCAGCAGCCAAGCTGAGGGCAATGAGCAGTTCTTC. Its protein product is CASSQAEGNEQFF.

The chain carries TRBV27 and TRBJ2-7; D possibly corresponds to TRBD2 (6 bases). V was clipped by 5 bases and J by 2 bases, with 10 bases between them. CDR1 and CDR2 from the germline V gene are MNHEY and SMNVEV (reference sequence). The CDR3 has 13 amino acids. CDR3 in amino acids: CASSARTTYEQYF. In DNA form, the CDR3 reads TGTGCCAGCAGTGCCCGGACTACCTACGAGCAGTACTTC.

This clone was seen only once. The chain carries TRBV2 and TRBJ2-1, with 9 bases that match TRBD1. Germline CDR1 is SNHLY and CDR2 is FYNNEI. The CDR3 runs to 16 residues. Trimming took 1 base from V and 0 from J; bases not matched to a gene: 1. DNA of the CDR3: TGTGCCAGCAGTGAAGGGGGACAGGGCTCCTACAATGAGCAGTTCTTC. It translates to CASSEGGQGSYNEQFF. Full variable domain (outside the CDR3, taken from reference TRBV2 and TRBJ2-1): EPEVTQTPSHQVTQMGQEVILRCVPISNHLYFYWYRQILGQKVEFLVSFYNNEISEKSEIFDDQFSVERPDGSNFTLKIRSTKLEDSAMYFCASSEGGQGSYNEQFFGPGTRLTVL.

The gene calls are TRBV5-1 and TRBJ1-1; possibly TRBD1 for D (6 bases). The CDR3 covers 16 residues. With 3 bases removed from V and 0 bases from J, the gap between germline ends came to 15 bases. The germline CDR1 and CDR2 sequences are SGHRS and YFSETQ. The CDR3 loop reads CASSWGRGALNTEAFF. Written as DNA, the CDR3 is TGCGCCAGCAGCTGGGGCAGGGGAGCCTTGAACACTGAAGCTTTCTTT.

The chain links TRBV10-2 to TRBJ2-2, with TRBD2 matching 12 bases. The CDR3 sequence is 17 residues long. Germline-derived CDR1 and CDR2 are WSHSY and SAAADI. After removal of 3 bases from V and 3 bases from J, the junction contained 5 bases not matched to a gene. In nucleotides, the CDR3 is TGCGCCAGCAGTGACCCTAGCGGGAGGGCTTACACCGGGGAGCTGTTTTTT. It specifies CASSDPSGRAYTGELFF.

This clone was seen just once. The V call is TRBV4-1, the J call TRBJ2-1; TRBD2 matches at 12 bases. The J segment lost 7 bases and the V segment lost 1 base, leaving 17 bases of the junction unmatched. This CDR3 is 20 amino acids long. The germline V gene encodes CDR1 MGHRA and CDR2 YSYEKL. The CDR3 protein is CASSQVPGSRATSGRNEQFF. CDR3 nucleotides: TGCGCCAGCAGCCAAGTCCCGGGATCTAGGGCGACTAGCGGGAGAAATGAGCAGTTCTTC.

This clone was observed a handful of times. Mismatch with germline at one junction end may stem from a read error. The rearrangement uses TRBV6-1 and TRBJ2-5; 9 bases line up with TRBD1. CDR3 length: 13 residues. CDR1 is MNHNS, CDR2 SASEGT, per germline. The CDR3 coding sequence is TGTGCCAGCAGTGATATGGGACAGGGCCGGATAAACTTC. Protein sequence: CASSDMGQGRINF.

The V gene is TRBV27, the J gene TRBJ2-2, with a possible D match to TRBD2 (6 bases). V was trimmed by 5 bases and J by 6 bases, leaving 28 bases between them. Germline V gene sequence: CDR1 MNHEY, CDR2 SMNVEV (reference sequence). The CDR3 is 19 residues long. CDR3 bases: TGTGCCAGCAGTCCCCGTCGTGGTAGCGGACTTGGAAGGTCCGGGGAGCTGTTTTTT. Residues: CASSPRRGSGLGRSGELFF.

The V and J genes are TRBV29-1 and TRBJ1-5; 8 nucleotides match TRBD1. This CDR3 spans 13 amino acids. CDR1 and CDR2 from the germline V gene are SQVTM and ANQGSEA. J was trimmed by 5 bases and V by 7 bases; bases with no gene match: 7. The CDR3 nucleotides read TGCAGCGCCTTAACGACAGGGGATCAGCCCCAGCATTTT. As protein: CSALTTGDQPQHF.

In this sample, this clone turned up a few times. The chain links TRBV5-1 to TRBJ2-7; maybe TRBD1 (5 bases). V was pared by 3 bases and J by 1 base, with 8 bases between. The CDR3 consists of 13 residues. The germline V gene has CDR1 SGHRS and CDR2 YFSETQ. The CDR3 is CASSWTTSYEQYF. The CDR3 nucleotides read TGCGCCAGCAGCTGGACAACGTCCTACGAGCAGTACTTC.

The chain joins TRBV6-6 to TRBJ1-4; D is unclear. CDR1 is MNHNY and CDR2 is SVGAGI in the germline V gene (reference sequence). The CDR3 runs 14 residues. V was shortened by 4 bases and J by 6 bases, with 12 bases between the two germline ends. For the CDR3, the DNA is TGTGCCAGCAGTTCCGACACTCTATATGAAAAACTGTTTTTT. Its translation is CASSSDTLYEKLFF.

CDR3 nucleotide sequence: TGCAGCGTTGTGACACCAACCTCCTACGAGCAGTACTTC. It codes for CSVVTPTSYEQYF. The chain joins TRBV29-1 to TRBJ2-7; D gene ambiguous. Germline V gene data show CDR1 as SQVTM and CDR2 as ANQGSEA. This CDR3 contains 13 residues. With 4 bases removed from V and 0 bases from J, the gap between germline ends came to 10 bases.

The chain is built from TRBV27 and TRBJ2-1; no reliable D call. CDR1 and CDR2 (germline): MNHEY, SMNVEV (reference sequence). V lost 6 bases and J 6 bases, leaving 9 bases between the germline ends. The CDR3 is 12 residues long. The CDR3 sequence: CASRAVANEQFF. In nucleotides, the CDR3 is TGTGCCAGCAGGGCCGTTGCCAATGAGCAGTTCTTC.

This chain joins TRBV11-2 and TRBJ2-5, with 7 bases that match TRBD2. The CDR3 covers 15 residues. Germline values: CDR1 SGHAT, CDR2 FQNNGV. J lost 3 bases, V lost 5 bases, and 9 bases had no gene match. The CDR3, as DNA: TGTGCCAGCAGCCGCCGGGCTAGCGGTAAAGAGACCCAGTACTTC. It codes for CASSRRASGKETQYF.

There are a few counts of this clone. The sample has other DNA sequences that encode this CDR3 too. The rearrangement links TRBV5-1 to TRBJ2-1; TRBD2 aligns across 9 bases. The CDR3 is 16 residues long. Germline trimming cut 4 bases from V and 2 bases from J; bases unmatched to any gene: 7. CDR1 is SGHRS, CDR2 YFSETQ, per germline. The CDR3 loop reads CASSPPTSGAYNEQFF. In nucleotides, the CDR3 is TGCGCCAGCAGCCCCCCGACTAGCGGAGCCTACAATGAGCAGTTCTTC.